The entry below gives a single T cell receptor beta chain sequence along with its context. The data were produced by immunoSEQ multiplex PCR, yet TCRdb's version contains in-frame clones alone and is incomplete. The sample lists 60,000 to 75,000 clones; about 93% were seen once. The CDR3 totals 11 residues. With 8 bases clipped from V and 4 bases from J, the junction kept 2 bases outside the gene matches. Germline values: CDR1 LNHDA, CDR2 SQIVND (reference sequence). The data stem from a study of T cell clonotyping in hematopoietic cell transplantation. V and J are TRBV19 and TRBJ2-7; 7 nucleotides match TRBD1. Sequenced sample: peripheral blood mononuclear cells. The source of this sequence is a man in his fifties or sixties in good health. Some clones in this sample may be carry-over from other donors' samples. CDR3 amino acids: CASRQGYEQYF. The CDR3 nucleotides are TGTGCCAGTCGACAGGGTTACGAGCAGTACTTC.